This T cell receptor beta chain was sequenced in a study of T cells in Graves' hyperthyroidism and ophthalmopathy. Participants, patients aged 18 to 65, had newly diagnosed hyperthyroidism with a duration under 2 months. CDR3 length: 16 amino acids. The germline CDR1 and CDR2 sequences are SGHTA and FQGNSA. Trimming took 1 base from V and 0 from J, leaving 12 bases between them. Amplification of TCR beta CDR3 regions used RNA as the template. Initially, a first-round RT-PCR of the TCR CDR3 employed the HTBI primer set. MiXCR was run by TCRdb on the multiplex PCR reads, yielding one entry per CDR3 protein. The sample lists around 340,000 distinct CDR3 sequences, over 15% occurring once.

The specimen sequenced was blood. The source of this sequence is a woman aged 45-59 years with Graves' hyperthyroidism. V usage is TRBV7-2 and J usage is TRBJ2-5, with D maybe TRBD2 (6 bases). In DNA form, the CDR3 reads TGTGCCAGCAGCTTAGGGGACTTCTTGTACCAAGAGACCCAGTACTTC. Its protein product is CASSLGDFLYQETQYF.